These T cell receptor beta chains were read from a single sample in a study of response to subunit inactivated influenza vaccine. TCRdb passed the RT-PCR reads through MiXCR, listing each CDR3 protein once. The table has around 750,000 distinct CDR3 sequences, 21% seen once. The material was PBMCs from blood, obtained around 5 days after vaccination. The source of these receptors is a man aged 45 to 65 who received an inactivated influenza vaccine. The CDR3 runs from the conserved cysteine through the conserved F or W. The order of the fields is CDR3 protein, CDR3 DNA, V gene, D gene, J gene, clone size. D genes are given only for firm matches. Rows give clone size only sometimes, using once, few, many, or a class for an expanded clone.

CDR3 protein: CSASGGGQGISYEQYF
CDR3 DNA: TGCAGTGCTAGCGGGGGAGGACAGGGAATTTCCTACGAGCAGTACTTC
V gene: TRBV20-1
D gene: TRBD1
J gene: TRBJ2-7
clone size: .

CDR3 protein: CASSLADRAETQYF
CDR3 DNA: TGCGCCAGCAGCTTGGCCGACAGGGCAGAGACCCAGTACTTC
V gene: TRBV5-1
D gene: TRBD1
J gene: TRBJ2-5
clone size: .

CDR3 protein: CASSPDRSSGNTIYF
CDR3 DNA: TGTGCCAGCTCACCCGACCGAAGCTCTGGAAACACCATATATTTT
V gene: TRBV18
D gene: .
J gene: TRBJ1-3
clone size: few

CDR3 protein: CASRFTASGNTIYF
CDR3 DNA: TGTGCCAGCAGGTTCACCGCCTCGGGAAACACCATATATTTT
V gene: TRBV6-1
D gene: .
J gene: TRBJ1-3
clone size: few

CDR3 protein: CASSYEVSGRFTDTQYF
CDR3 DNA: TGTGCCAGCAGTTACGAGGTTAGCGGGAGGTTCACAGATACGCAGTATTTT
V gene: TRBV6-2/TRBV6-3
D gene: TRBD2
J gene: TRBJ2-3
clone size: .

CDR3 protein: CASSLSRTAPYNEQFF
CDR3 DNA: TGTGCCAGCAGTTTATCGAGGACCGCCCCCTACAATGAGCAGTTCTTC
V gene: TRBV27
D gene: .
J gene: TRBJ2-1
clone size: .

CDR3 protein: CSASPDIIPYNEQFF
CDR3 DNA: TGCAGTGCTAGCCCGGACATTATACCTTACAATGAGCAGTTCTTC
V gene: TRBV20-1
D gene: .
J gene: TRBJ2-1
clone size: few

CDR3 protein: CSVPLFWSAYRGTNYEQYF
CDR3 DNA: TGCAGTGTTCCCCTGTTTTGGTCCGCATATAGAGGCACTAACTACGAGCAGTACTTC
V gene: TRBV20-1
D gene: .
J gene: TRBJ2-7
clone size: few

CDR3 protein: CSARRFGTYNEQFF
CDR3 DNA: TGCAGTGCACGCCGGTTTGGGACCTACAATGAGCAGTTCTTC
V gene: TRBV20-1
D gene: .
J gene: TRBJ2-1
clone size: .

CDR3 protein: CSASDRPFQETQYF
CDR3 DNA: TGCAGTGCTAGCGACAGGCCTTTCCAAGAGACCCAGTACTTC
V gene: TRBV20-1
D gene: .
J gene: TRBJ2-5
clone size: .

CDR3 protein: CASSRVHGNEQFF
CDR3 DNA: TGTGCCAGCAGCCGGGTGCACGGCAATGAGCAGTTCTTC
V gene: TRBV6-6
D gene: .
J gene: TRBJ2-1
clone size: .

CDR3 protein: CASSHTDGSASYEQYF
CDR3 DNA: TGTGCCAGCAGCCACACCGACGGGTCAGCATCGTACGAGCAGTACTTC
V gene: TRBV6-2/TRBV6-3
D gene: .
J gene: TRBJ2-7
clone size: .

CDR3 protein: CASSPERGGYYNEQFF
CDR3 DNA: TGTGCCAGCAGTCCCGAACGGGGGGGGTACTACAATGAGCAGTTCTTC
V gene: TRBV12-3/TRBV12-4
D gene: TRBD2
J gene: TRBJ2-1
clone size: few

CDR3 protein: CAISESSGLETQYF
CDR3 DNA: TGTGCCATCAGTGAGTCATCTGGACTTGAGACCCAGTACTTC
V gene: TRBV10-3
D gene: .
J gene: TRBJ2-5
clone size: few

CDR3 protein: CSAKGQGTDTQYF
CDR3 DNA: TGCAGTGCTAAGGGACAGGGCACAGATACGCAGTATTTT
V gene: TRBV20-1
D gene: TRBD1
J gene: TRBJ2-3
clone size: few

CDR3 protein: CASSSADRAGDEQFF
CDR3 DNA: TGCGCCAGCAGCTCAGCGGACAGGGCCGGGGATGAGCAGTTCTTC
V gene: TRBV5-1
D gene: TRBD1
J gene: TRBJ2-1
clone size: .

CDR3 protein: CASSLRQGEGYTF
CDR3 DNA: TGTGCCAGCTCCTTACGACAGGGGGAAGGCTACACCTTC
V gene: TRBV18
D gene: TRBD1
J gene: TRBJ1-2
clone size: .

CDR3 protein: CASSYSRSGSTFGYTF
CDR3 DNA: TGTGCCAGCAGTTACTCTAGGAGCGGCAGTACATTTGGCTACACCTTC
V gene: TRBV6-5
D gene: .
J gene: TRBJ1-2
clone size: .

CDR3 protein: CSAIGQGAVSYNEQFF
CDR3 DNA: TGCAGTGCAATTGGACAGGGGGCTGTATCCTACAATGAGCAGTTCTTC
V gene: TRBV20-1
D gene: TRBD1
J gene: TRBJ2-1
clone size: few

CDR3 protein: CASSRTSGASYEQYF
CDR3 DNA: TGTGCCAGCAGTCGTACTAGCGGGGCATCCTACGAGCAGTACTTC
V gene: TRBV28
D gene: TRBD2
J gene: TRBJ2-7
clone size: .

CDR3 protein: CASSLGIGTANTGELFF
CDR3 DNA: TGTGCCAGCTCTCTCGGGATCGGGACAGCGAACACCGGGGAGCTGTTTTTT
V gene: TRBV28
D gene: TRBD1
J gene: TRBJ2-2
clone size: few

CDR3 protein: CAISESLLAGETQYF
CDR3 DNA: TGTGCCATCAGTGAGTCGTTACTAGCGGGGGAGACCCAGTACTTC
V gene: TRBV10-3
D gene: TRBD2
J gene: TRBJ2-5
clone size: .

CDR3 protein: CASSIDGGTGTEAFF
CDR3 DNA: TGTGCCAGTAGTATAGATGGCGGAACAGGGACTGAAGCTTTCTTT
V gene: TRBV19
D gene: .
J gene: TRBJ1-1
clone size: once

CDR3 protein: CSVEGSGQVYNEQFF
CDR3 DNA: TGCAGCGTTGAAGGGTCTGGGCAGGTCTACAATGAGCAGTTCTTC
V gene: TRBV29-1
D gene: .
J gene: TRBJ2-1
clone size: .

CDR3 protein: CASSQESGNSPLHF
CDR3 DNA: TGCGCCAGCAGCCAAGAGTCGGGGAATTCACCCCTCCACTTT
V gene: TRBV4-1
D gene: .
J gene: TRBJ1-6
clone size: .

CDR3 protein: CATSDNRDRTYNEQFF
CDR3 DNA: TGTGCCACCAGTGATAACCGGGACAGGACGTACAATGAGCAGTTCTTC
V gene: TRBV24-1
D gene: TRBD1
J gene: TRBJ2-1
clone size: many

CDR3 protein: CASNWGTGVGTEAFF
CDR3 DNA: TGTGCCAGCAACTGGGGGACAGGGGTGGGGACTGAAGCTTTCTTT
V gene: TRBV28
D gene: TRBD1
J gene: TRBJ1-1
clone size: once

CDR3 protein: CASSFGAYYGYTF
CDR3 DNA: TGTGCCAGCAGTTTCGGCGCCTACTATGGCTACACCTTC
V gene: TRBV12-3/TRBV12-4
D gene: .
J gene: TRBJ1-2
clone size: .

CDR3 protein: CASSPPLAGTTDTQYF
CDR3 DNA: TGTGCCAGCTCACCACCGTTAGCGGGGACCACAGATACGCAGTATTTT
V gene: TRBV18
D gene: TRBD2
J gene: TRBJ2-3
clone size: .

CDR3 protein: CASTAGTGSEKLFF
CDR3 DNA: TGTGCCAGCACCGCCGGGACAGGGAGTGAAAAACTGTTTTTT
V gene: TRBV7-9
D gene: TRBD1
J gene: TRBJ1-4
clone size: .

CDR3 protein: CASSSPQGGVHQPQHF
CDR3 DNA: TGTGCCAGCAGTTCCCCACAGGGGGGGGTGCATCAGCCCCAGCATTTT
V gene: TRBV28
D gene: TRBD1
J gene: TRBJ1-5
clone size: .

CDR3 protein: CASSQWGTGPGETQYF
CDR3 DNA: TGTGCCAGCAGCCAGTGGGGGACAGGACCGGGAGAGACCCAGTACTTC
V gene: TRBV5-5
D gene: TRBD1
J gene: TRBJ2-5
clone size: .

CDR3 protein: CASSTRGQGAIGELFF
CDR3 DNA: TGTGCCAGCAGTACCCGGGGACAGGGGGCGATCGGGGAGCTGTTTTTT
V gene: TRBV12-3/TRBV12-4
D gene: TRBD1
J gene: TRBJ2-2
clone size: many

CDR3 protein: CASSWGEGRVETQYF
CDR3 DNA: TGTGCCAGCAGTTGGGGGGAGGGCCGTGTGGAGACCCAGTACTTC
V gene: TRBV28
D gene: TRBD2
J gene: TRBJ2-5
clone size: .

CDR3 protein: CASSLARGAAGELFF
CDR3 DNA: TGCGCCAGCAGCTTGGCGCGGGGGGCCGCCGGGGAGCTGTTTTTT
V gene: TRBV5-1
D gene: TRBD2
J gene: TRBJ2-2
clone size: many

CDR3 protein: CAISERQETQYF
CDR3 DNA: TGTGCCATCAGTGAGAGGCAAGAGACCCAGTACTTC
V gene: TRBV10-3
D gene: .
J gene: TRBJ2-5
clone size: .

CDR3 protein: CASSQDYQGVVSGANVLTF
CDR3 DNA: TGCGCCAGCAGCCAAGATTATCAGGGAGTAGTATCTGGGGCCAACGTCCTGACTTTC
V gene: TRBV4-1
D gene: .
J gene: TRBJ2-6
clone size: few

CDR3 protein: CSARGPPSTAYEQYF
CDR3 DNA: TGCAGTGCTAGGGGCCCGCCCAGCACGGCCTACGAGCAGTACTTC
V gene: TRBV20-1
D gene: .
J gene: TRBJ2-7
clone size: once

CDR3 protein: CASSLEVGYRTGFYEQYF
CDR3 DNA: TGTGCCAGCAGCTTAGAAGTCGGCTATCGGACAGGGTTCTACGAGCAGTACTTC
V gene: TRBV11-2
D gene: TRBD1
J gene: TRBJ2-7
clone size: few

CDR3 protein: CASSPARLHRNYGYTF
CDR3 DNA: TGTGCCAGCAGCCCCGCGCGGTTACACCGTAACTATGGCTACACCTTC
V gene: TRBV12-3/TRBV12-4
D gene: .
J gene: TRBJ1-2
clone size: .

CDR3 protein: CASSQEVGGTLVDEQFF
CDR3 DNA: TGTGCCAGCAGCCAAGAAGTCGGGGGGACCCTAGTTGATGAGCAGTTCTTC
V gene: TRBV3-1
D gene: TRBD2
J gene: TRBJ2-1
clone size: .

CDR3 protein: CTSSPRGLETQYF
CDR3 DNA: TGTACCAGCTCACCAAGAGGGTTAGAGACCCAGTACTTC
V gene: TRBV18
D gene: .
J gene: TRBJ2-5
clone size: .